The clone carrying this T cell receptor (beta chain) was recorded a few times. Its target is not known. Libraries were prepared by immunoSEQ multiplex PCR; TCRdb keeps only in-frame clonotypes and omits some of them. The sample shows some 29,000 clones, under 85% of them seen only once. Using viral peptide pools, the ViraFEST assay grew out antigen-specific CD4+ T cells prior to sequencing. CD4+ T cells were isolated after less than 13 days of culture. Two doses of either BNT162b2 or mRNA-1273 were given to each participant. Negative nucleocapsid antibody tests before and after vaccination confirmed no previous SARS-CoV-2 infection. Germline trimming cut 9 bases from V and 0 bases from J; bases unmatched to any gene: 8. This CDR3 spans 15 amino acids. Germline CDR1 is MNHNY and CDR2 is SVGAGI (reference sequence). The sample comes from a study of vaccination effects on CD4 cells after COVID-19. Study results and limitations: Marked clonal contraction was seen in infection- and vaccine-induced clones late after vaccination. Limitations: small convalescent group and missing early post-infection timepoints.

The chain employs TRBV6-6 and TRBJ1-5; 7 nucleotides align to TRBD1. This material consisted of CD4+ T cells from PBMCs cultured with HCoV-OC43 spike peptides, taken after COVID-19 vaccination. Indicated subset: HCoV-OC43 spike overlapping peptide pool stimulation. This TCR derives from a human donor who received a COVID-19 vaccine. The DNA for the CDR3 is TGTGCCAGTAGGTCAGGGGGTTATAGCAATCAGCCCCAGCATTTT. As protein: CASRSGGYSNQPQHF.